Listed here are 12 T cell receptor beta chains from one sample, sequenced in a study of PD-1 blockade in classical Hodgkin lymphoma. Generated by immunoSEQ multiplex PCR, the TCRdb table keeps only in-frame clones and is missing some. The sample yields a few thousand clones, roughly 74% seen once. Every one of the patients relapsed after autologous stem cell transplantation (brentuximab vedotin exposure was variable). PBMCs were thawed, and CD8+ T cells were then isolated from them by magnetic negative selection. The sample consisted of CD8+ T cells from blood, taken at baseline. The receptors were gathered from a human donor with classical Hodgkin lymphoma.

This sequence joins TRBV27 and TRBJ1-6; D uncertain. The CDR3 is 14 amino acids. V lost 6 bases and J 11 bases, leaving 17 bases between the germline ends. Germline CDR1 MNHEY, CDR2 SMNVEV (reference sequence). As DNA, the CDR3 is TGTGCCAGCAGGCCGCAGGACGTTCGTGCACCCCTCCACTTT. Translation: CASRPQDVRAPLHF.

The V call is TRBV6-5, the J call TRBJ1-1, with unresolved D. Germline CDR1 reads MNHEY; CDR2 reads SVGAGI. This CDR3 region has 16 residues. Trimming stripped 0 bases from V and 3 bases from J, with 14 bases between. The CDR3 DNA reads TGTGCCAGCAGTTACTCCGAGAGGGCATCGGACACTGAAGCTTTCTTT. This encodes CASSYSERASDTEAFF.

The chain combines TRBV2 with TRBJ1-5; TRBD1 might be the D (5 bases). This CDR3 has 13 amino acids. CDR1 SNHLY and CDR2 FYNNEI come from the germline V gene. V was trimmed by 5 bases and J by 5 bases, leaving 10 bases between them. The CDR3 here is CASSKQDYQPQHF. The DNA of the CDR3 is TGTGCCAGCAGTAAACAGGATTATCAGCCCCAGCATTTT.

This clone was found a few times. V and J are TRBV4-2 and TRBJ2-7; D ambiguous. The CDR3 is 15 amino acids. V was cut by 0 bases and J by 2 bases, with 11 bases left in between. CDR1 and CDR2 (germline): LGHNA, YNFKEQ. The CDR3 sequence: CASSQDPLRPYEQYF. DNA of the CDR3: TGTGCCAGCAGCCAAGATCCCCTGAGGCCCTACGAGCAGTACTTC.

This clone has more than one count but fewer than ten. The gene calls are TRBV19 and TRBJ2-5; no clear D gene. Trimming stripped 2 bases from V and 4 bases from J, with 14 bases between. Germline CDR1 LNHDA, CDR2 SQIVND (reference sequence). The CDR3 length is 15 residues. CDR3 in amino acids: CASSIILGVAETQYF. The CDR3, as DNA: TGTGCCAGTAGTATAATTCTCGGCGTGGCAGAGACCCAGTACTTC.

V usage is TRBV4-2 and J usage is TRBJ2-3; 8 bases line up with TRBD1. The V segment lost 0 bases and the J segment 4 bases; nucleotides outside the gene matches: 9. Germline CDR1 is LGHNA and CDR2 is YNFKEQ. The CDR3 has 17 amino acids. The CDR3 protein is CASSQEGQGALSDTQYF. DNA for the CDR3: TGTGCCAGCAGCCAAGAGGGGCAGGGGGCTTTGTCAGATACGCAGTATTTT.

CDR3 sequence (DNA): TGTGCCAGCAGTCCGGGACAGGGGCCCTACGAGCAGTACTTC. This gives the protein CASSPGQGPYEQYF. This rearrangement joins TRBV27 to TRBJ2-7, with 10 bases aligning to TRBD1. Germline CDR1 reads MNHEY; CDR2 reads SMNVEV (reference sequence). J gave up 2 bases and V 5 bases, and 3 bases lay outside the gene matches. This CDR3 is 14 amino acids long.

As to this clone: The junction departs from the called germline gene at one end, perhaps through a read error. V usage is TRBV7-9 and J usage is TRBJ2-7; D might be TRBD1 (6 bases). From germline, CDR1 is SEHNR and CDR2 FQNEAQ (reference sequence). The CDR3 loop spans 14 amino acids. The CDR3 DNA reads as TGCGCCAGCAGCCAAGATAGGGGGTCCTACGAGCAGTACTTC. This codes for CASSQDRGSYEQYF.

This clone has more than one count but fewer than ten. The chain recombines TRBV11-2 with TRBJ1-2; 7 bases are a match to TRBD1. Germline V gives CDR1 SGHAT, CDR2 FQNNGV. Trimming at V came to 5 bases and at J to 5 bases, leaving 5 bases not matched to a gene. This CDR3 region has 13 residues. The CDR3 loop is CASSLGQLYGYTF. The CDR3 DNA sequence: TGTGCCAGCAGCCTGGGACAGCTTTATGGCTACACCTTC.

The chain couples TRBV7-9 to TRBJ2-1, with 9 nucleotides matching TRBD1. V trimming: 4 bases; J trimming: 1 base; junction bases outside the gene matches: 5. This CDR3 is built from 16 residues. Germline lookup yields CDR1 SEHNR and CDR2 FQNEAQ (reference sequence). CDR3 residues: CASSSGTGSSYNEQFF. CDR3 coding DNA: TGTGCCAGCAGCTCCGGGACAGGGAGTTCCTACAATGAGCAGTTCTTC.

The chain uses TRBV6-6 and TRBJ2-7; D may be TRBD1 (6 bases). Germline CDR1 is MNHNY and CDR2 is SVGAGI (reference sequence). The CDR3 covers 13 residues. The CDR3 nucleotides read TGTGCCAGCAGTTCCATCCCCCACAGGGAGTTTGTGGTC. As protein: CASSSIPHREFVV.

CDR3 bases: TGTGCCAGCAGCCCACAGCTTAACACTGAAGCTTTCTTT. Protein: CASSPQLNTEAFF. The chain has TRBV7-6 and TRBJ1-1; D is uncertain. This CDR3 contains 13 residues. Per the germline V gene, CDR1 is SGHVS and CDR2 is FNYEAQ. V was clipped by 5 bases and J by 2 bases, with 9 bases between them.